The sequence of this TCR beta chain was determined in a study of cytomegalovirus exposure and HLA in healthy donors. Broader study findings: Roughly uniform sequencing depth across donors was assumed, possibly incorrectly. Most observed TCR sequences were rare, whereas some public TCRs were detected in many donors.

Germline CDR1 is MNHEY and CDR2 is SVGAGI. The germline V and J ends were trimmed by 0 bases and 8 bases, with 11 bases remaining between them. The CDR3 is made up of 14 amino acids. As regards this clone: Its antigen is unidentified.

PCR was performed using 60 Vbeta and 13 Jbeta primers. Data came from immunoSEQ multiplex PCR; TCRdb stores just in-frame clones and leaves some out. The sample carries 100,000 to 120,000 clones, 65% to 80% recorded once. The receptor was isolated from a woman aged 60-75 years in good health and CMV-seropositive. The sequencing sample was made of PBMCs. The chain recombines TRBV6-5 with TRBJ2-1; D not certain. The CDR3 region has the DNA TGTGCCAGCAGTTACTCGAGGAGCGCCGATGAGCAGTTCTTC. Protein sequence: CASSYSRSADEQFF.